This TCR beta chain comes out of a study of T cells in women clearing cervical HPV infection. Study as a whole: Donors had HPV16-related CIN3 or worse; 2 had invasive cancer.

All donors had a single incident cervical HPV16 infection, not prevalent. With 0 bases clipped from V and 9 bases from J, the junction kept 8 bases outside the gene matches. Germline V gene lookup returns CDR1 GTSNPN and CDR2 SVGIG (reference sequence). This CDR3 spans 14 amino acids. Profiled with immunoSEQ multiplex PCR; TCRdb holds only in-frame clones, not every one. This table lists more than 30,000 clones. Whole-study findings and limits: Associations may precede or follow infection; HPV-specific or memory T cells were not isolated. Controls had more TRBV6-7 (approximately 0.15%) than cases (roughly 0.11%).

A word on this clone: The antigen remains undetermined. The read gets to within 3 residues of the CDR3 end, and the germline J gene fills in the rest.

The sample consisted of blood buffy coat. V gene TRBV30 combines with J gene TRBJ1-5; 7 bases are a match to TRBD1. The origin of this receptor is a woman aged 18 to 75 with a cervical HPV16 infection that either progressed to CIN3+ or cleared (not recorded which). CDR3 in amino acids: CAWSVAGTELPQHF. The covered CDR3 bases are TGTGCCTGGAGTGTCGCCGGGACAGAGTTGCCC.